These 17 T cell receptor beta chains were all obtained from the same sample, sequenced in a study of T cell responses to AZD1222 COVID-19 vaccine. Method: immunoSEQ multiplex PCR; TCRdb's copy keeps in-frame clones and lacks some. The data hold 100,000 to 150,000 clones, with 92% observed a single time. Sequenced here: peripheral blood, sampled on day 0 of AZD1222 vaccination. These receptors came from an adult in good health.

This rearrangement joins TRBV4-2 to TRBJ2-7; no reliable D call. In germline, CDR1 is LGHNA, CDR2 YNFKEQ. The CDR3 sequence is 13 residues long. The V end was cut by 4 bases, the J end by 2 bases, with 9 bases between. The CDR3 sequence: CASSRSGTYEQYF. CDR3 bases: TGTGCCAGCAGCCGATCAGGAACCTACGAGCAGTACTTC.

This clone turned up a few times. The chain carries TRBV4-2 and TRBJ2-3; D gene uncertain. The germline gives CDR1 LGHNA, CDR2 YNFKEQ. V lost 3 bases and J 5 bases, leaving 15 bases between the germline ends. The CDR3 sequence is 15 residues long. CDR3 nucleotides: TGTGCCAGCAGCCAGACGGACGCGACGGGAGATACGCAGTATTTT. Protein sequence: CASSQTDATGDTQYF.

The J gene is TRBJ2-7, the V gene TRBV12-5; possibly TRBD1 for D (6 bases). V was trimmed by 7 bases and J by 2 bases, leaving 12 bases between them. The CDR3 extends over 13 amino acids. From germline, CDR1 is LGHNT and CDR2 FRNRAP. The CDR3: CASAWTVTYEQYF. CDR3 DNA sequence: TGTGCTAGTGCCTGGACAGTAACCTACGAGCAGTACTTC.

CDR3 sequence reads: CASTPVSGLQQFF. CDR3 in DNA: TGTGCCAGCACCCCGGTAAGCGGACTACAGCAGTTCTTC. The chain has TRBV12-3 or TRBV12-4 and TRBJ2-1; D perhaps matches TRBD2 (6 bases). This CDR3 contains 13 residues. Between the trimmed V and J ends, which lost 7 bases and 11 bases, there was a span of 18 bases.

The V and J genes are TRBV5-1 and TRBJ2-1, with TRBD1 identical over 12 bases. V trimming: 2 bases; J trimming: 9 bases; junction bases outside the gene matches: 6. Germline V gives CDR1 SGHRS, CDR2 YFSETQ. CDR3 length: 15 amino acids. This CDR3 reads CASSFRDRGRAEQFF. The CDR3 DNA reads TGCGCCAGCAGCTTCCGGGACAGGGGGCGTGCTGAGCAGTTCTTC.

The chain couples TRBV6-5 to TRBJ2-3, with no clear D. V was pared by 4 bases and J by 0 bases, with 8 bases between. Germline V CDR1 and CDR2: MNHEY, SVGAGI. The CDR3 runs to 14 residues. The CDR3 coding sequence is TGTGCCAGCAGTTTGAGATTCAGCACAGATACGCAGTATTTT. Protein: CASSLRFSTDTQYF.

The V gene is TRBV28, the J gene TRBJ1-2; D is possibly TRBD1 (5 bases). Germline lookup yields CDR1 MDHEN and CDR2 SYDVKM. The CDR3 is made up of 16 amino acids. Trimming stripped 6 bases from V and 5 bases from J, with 22 bases between. This chain's CDR3 is CASSLLTVISRYGYTF. The CDR3 DNA sequence: TGTGCCAGCAGCCTTTTGACAGTTATCTCCAGGTATGGCTACACCTTC.

The chain combines TRBV30 with TRBJ1-1; no reliable D call. The CDR3 is 16 residues long. Germline loops: CDR1 GTSNPN, CDR2 SVGIG (reference sequence). V was trimmed by 2 bases and J by 0 bases, leaving 16 bases between them. In DNA, the CDR3 is TGTGCCTGGAGTCTACTCAGCTTGCACATGAACACTGAAGCTTTCTTT. Its protein product is CAWSLLSLHMNTEAFF.

The chain joins TRBV30 to TRBJ1-5; D call uncertain. The CDR3 contains 12 residues. CDR1 and CDR2 (germline): GTSNPN, SVGIG (reference sequence). V was clipped by 2 bases and J by 7 bases, with 9 bases between them. The CDR3 loop reads CAWSSGRQPQHF. The CDR3 bases are TGTGCCTGGAGTTCGGGGAGGCAGCCCCAGCATTTT.

The chain uses TRBV10-3 and TRBJ1-2; TRBD1 might be the D (6 bases). Trimming shortened V by 6 bases and J by 4 bases, and 21 bases separated the two germline ends. The length of the CDR3 is 16 residues. CDR1 is ENHRY, CDR2 SYGVKD, per germline. The CDR3 loop is CAIRGNRDTKFYGYTF. DNA of the CDR3: TGTGCCATCAGAGGAAACAGGGATACGAAGTTCTATGGCTACACCTTC.

The V and J genes are TRBV11-3 and TRBJ2-3; TRBD2 agrees at 12 bases. CDR3 length: 18 residues. CDR1 SGHNT and CDR2 YENEEA come from the germline V gene. V trimming: 5 bases; J trimming: 0 bases; junction bases outside the gene matches: 9. As DNA, the CDR3 is TGTGCCAGCAGCCCCGGACTAGCGGGAACCTTAAGCACAGATACGCAGTATTTT. It yields the protein CASSPGLAGTLSTDTQYF.

V and J are TRBV6-5 and TRBJ1-3; 9 nucleotides match TRBD1. Unmatched junction bases numbered 7, after V lost 6 bases and J lost 4 bases. CDR3 length: 15 amino acids. Germline lookup yields CDR1 MNHEY and CDR2 SVGAGI. CDR3: CASRKQGARGNTIYF. CDR3 DNA: TGTGCCAGCAGAAAACAGGGGGCGCGAGGAAACACCATATATTTT.

The DNA of the CDR3 is TGTGCCAGCAGCGGGGGACTCGGCGGAGACTACAATGAGCAGTTCTTC. This encodes CASSGGLGGDYNEQFF. The chain uses TRBV9 and TRBJ2-1, with a tentative D call TRBD2 (6 bases). CDR3 length: 16 amino acids. Germline V gene sequence: CDR1 SGDLS, CDR2 YYNGEE. Trimming removed 3 bases from V and 3 bases from J, with 16 bases in between.

CDR3 residues: CAWSTRPGELFF. CDR3 in DNA: TGTGCCTGGAGTACCCGGCCCGGGGAGCTGTTTTTT. The chain joins TRBV30 to TRBJ2-2; D is unresolved. This CDR3 spans 12 amino acids. Germline loops: CDR1 GTSNPN, CDR2 SVGIG (reference sequence). Trimming left V 2 bases short and J 6 bases short, with 7 bases between. The full variable domain, with the rest looked up from reference TRBV30 and TRBJ2-2, is SQTIHQWPATLVQPVGSPLSLECTVEGTSNPNLYWYRQAAGRGLQLLFYSVGIGQISSEVPQNLSASRPQDRQFILSSKKLLLSDSGFYLCAWSTRPGELFFGEGSRLTVL.

The genes are TRBV9 and TRBJ2-7; weak D call: TRBD1 (6 bases). The CDR3 runs to 14 residues. Per germline, CDR1 SGDLS and CDR2 YYNGEE. V lost 4 bases, J lost 1 base, and 12 bases lay in between. The CDR3 is CASSPGQFSYEQYF. DNA of the CDR3: TGTGCCAGCAGCCCGGGACAATTTTCCTACGAGCAGTACTTC.

The genes are TRBV27 and TRBJ2-1; TRBD1 is a possible D gene (5 bases). Trimming took off 3 bases at V and 8 bases at J, with 14 bases between the two ends. Germline V gene data show CDR1 as MNHEY and CDR2 as SMNVEV (reference sequence). CDR3 size: 14 residues. CDR3 region: CASSFRSTAYEQFF. The CDR3 DNA reads TGTGCCAGCAGTTTTAGGTCGACAGCCTATGAGCAGTTCTTC.

The rearrangement joins TRBV18 to TRBJ2-1; TRBD2 agrees at 11 bases. Germline CDR1 reads KGHSH; CDR2 reads LQKENI. The J segment lost 6 bases and the V segment lost 2 bases, leaving 3 bases of the junction unmatched. The CDR3 runs 15 residues. The CDR3 DNA is TGTGCCAGCTCACCAGGGCTAGCGGGAGGCAATGAGCAGTTCTTC. This translates into CASSPGLAGGNEQFF.